Described below is a single T cell receptor beta chain sequence and its context. Which antigen it targets is not known. No base quality values were provided; no much bigger clone lies one nucleotide off. The record originates from a study of blood T cell repertoires in COVID-19 (dated by TCRdb to 2020 to 2021). Background for the entire study: Samples covering the acute and convalescent phases of COVID-19 were provided by collaborators in the United States, Italy and Spain. The material from the prospective study consisted of cDNA or gDNA derived from T cells, B-cell-depleted T cells, or PBMCs. Subjects who had been exposed to COVID-19, were actively infected with it, or had recovered from it provided the deeply sampled blood TCRbeta repertoires that made up the dataset. The repertoires were made available in a free public database intended to serve as a resource for research on the immune response to SARS-CoV-2. Samples came from the ongoing ImmuneRACE study (first 160 participants) plus 1,254 subjects from 6 global collaborators. Sample metadata almost always included a de-identified subject ID, COVID-19 status, age in years and sex. Where available, HLA class I and class II types were taken from metadata supplied by the sample provider and were not determined by assay-based typing. Overall study outcomes, separate from this receptor: The quantity of clinical and demographic metadata differed by source and by participant and was supplied without curation.

The collaborating institutions used their own protocols to collect whole blood in K2EDTA tubes. For TCRbeta analysis, collaborators shipped samples in one of three forms: frozen whole blood, isolated PBMCs, or DNA extracted from either of those sample types. TCRbeta CDR3 regions were amplified from genomic DNA by means of the immunoSEQ Assay, a bias-controlled multiplex PCR. From the authors' description of their analysis: Nucleated cell counts per sample were estimated from amplification of reference gene primers within the assay. Sequence reads were collapsed and filtered to measure the absolute abundance of every unique TCRbeta CDR3 rearrangement. For each sample, productive Simpson clonality was calculated by taking the square root of Simpson's diversity index across productive rearrangements. Imported from immuneACCESS, the table was reduced by TCRdb to in-frame sequences with V and J called. These copies leave out some clones; in studies compared against another copy, an unresolved V gene accounts for under half, and the cause of the remainder is not known. The V and J calls and clone size come from that table; D and trimming were worked out from the DNA. Here the sample has approximately 92,000 clones; around 67% occur a single time. The ten top clones hold 20% to 25% of the sample.

Its CDR3 holds 17 amino acids, cysteine through phenylalanine. Solely the CDR3 DNA is kept, with 51 bases framed from the first base. The germline ends are 20 bases apart after V is trimmed by 6 bases and J by 0 bases. Taken from the germline V gene, the CDR1 and CDR2 loops are SGHTA and FQGNSA. Material for sequencing was peripheral blood. The source is a woman aged 55-70 years in a cohort sampled during active or convalescent COVID-19. This chain is built from TRBV7-2 and TRBJ1-2; the D gene cannot be named for sure. The encoded CDR3 is CASSRTIEEAANYGYTF. The nucleotide sequence reads TGTGCCAGCAGTCGGACTATCGAGGAGGCGGCTAACTATGGCTACACCTTC. Beyond the CDR3, the reference TRBV7-2 and TRBJ1-2 genes provide the residues; the full variable domain reads: GAGVSQSPSNKVTEKGKDVELRCDPISGHTALYWYRQSLGQGLEFLIYFQGNSAPDKSGLPSDRFSAERTGGSVSTLTIQRTQQEDSAVYLCASSRTIEEAANYGYTFGSGTRLTVV.